This T cell receptor beta chain originates from a study of T cells in women clearing cervical HPV infection. Whole-study results and caveats: Each sample's T-cell count was unknown, possibly confounding richness.

A word on this clone: Its target is unknown. From the germline J gene comes the end of the CDR3, since the read stops 3 residues before it.

The trim removed 4 bases at V and 4 bases at J, leaving 2 bases unmatched. CDR3 length: 14 residues. The germline V gene has CDR1 SNHLY and CDR2 FYNNEI. Generated by immunoSEQ multiplex PCR, the TCRdb table keeps only in-frame clones and is missing some. Recorded here are about 15,000 clones; the top ten clones represent roughly a tenth. This receptor was obtained from a woman between 18 and 70 years old with a cervical HPV16 infection that either progressed to CIN3+ or cleared (not recorded which). Sequencing was performed on blood buffy coat. The chain links TRBV2 to TRBJ1-2, with 11 bases that match TRBD1. The CDR3 loop is CASSGGQGGYGYTF. The covered CDR3 bases are TGTGCCAGCAGTGGGGGACAGGGGGGCTATGGC.